This T cell receptor beta chain was obtained from a study of siplizumab effects on memory and regulatory T cells. Whole-study findings and limits: In siplizumab cultures, the suppressive function of proliferating Tregs remained unconfirmed. Only a minor fraction of alloreactive clones mapped to unstimulated subsets. Alloreactive sequences tracing back to unstimulated CD4+ memory cells fell significantly with siplizumab.

Germline V lookup: CDR1 KGHSH, CDR2 LQKENI. Trimming took 2 bases from V and 10 from J; bases not matched to a gene: 10. This CDR3 contains 15 residues. Clones were read by immunoSEQ multiplex PCR, and TCRdb kept only the in-frame ones, dropping some. The sample shows about 110,000 clones, around 90% of them seen only once. With regard to this clone: Its antigen is as yet unknown.

This TCR derives from a human donor in good health. The chain links TRBV18 to TRBJ2-1, with 8 bases aligning to TRBD2. The sample consisted of Tregs sorted from blood. CDR3 DNA sequence: TGTGCCAGCTCACCAGGGACGGGGGGGATAGTCGAGCAGTTCTTC. Protein sequence: CASSPGTGGIVEQFF.